The 14 T cell receptor beta chains given below trace back to one sample, sequenced in a study of identical twins. MiXCR was run by TCRdb on the 5' RACE reads, yielding one entry per CDR3 protein. Of 1,800,000 or so distinct CDR3 sequences in the sample, around 29% were seen once. The sequenced sample was cord blood. The receptors originated from a newborn girl in good health.

This clonotype appeared a single time. This chain uses TRBV7-9 with TRBJ2-3; possible D gene TRBD1, 5 bases. V was cut by 2 bases and J by 1 base, with 22 bases left in between. This CDR3 has 19 residues. CDR1 SEHNR and CDR2 FQNEAQ come from the germline V gene (reference sequence). The DNA for the CDR3 is TGTGCCAGCAGCTTAACGACCGACAGTCCCCGACGAGGCACAGATACGCAGTATTTT. Translated: CASSLTTDSPRRGTDTQYF.

On this clonotype: The junction does not match germline at one end; this may be a read error. The rearrangement joins TRBV24-1 to TRBJ2-3; 10 positions match TRBD2. From germline, CDR1 is KGHDR and CDR2 SFDVKD. This CDR3 is built from 19 residues. CDR3 amino acids: CATHRGLAGDLSVTATQYF. CDR3 sequence (DNA): TGTGCCACCCATCGGGGCCTAGCGGGAGACTTAAGTGTCACAGCTACGCAGTATTTT.

A few counts support this clonotype. V gene TRBV20-1 combines with J gene TRBJ2-5, with D perhaps assigned TRBD1 or TRBD2 (5 bases each). Germline CDR1 DFQATT, CDR2 SNEGSKA (reference sequence). Between the trimmed V and J ends, which lost 6 bases and 5 bases, there was a span of 16 bases. This CDR3 region has 13 residues. The CDR3 protein is CSARNGREETQYF. The CDR3 region has the DNA TGCAGTGCCAGAAATGGCAGGGAGGAGACCCAGTACTTC.

The CDR3 DNA reads TGCGCCAGCAGCTTGGCTTCAATACCGTACAATGAGCAGTTCTTC. Its protein product is CASSLASIPYNEQFF. The chain uses TRBV5-1 and TRBJ2-1; no clear D. Trimming took off 0 bases at V and 4 bases at J, with 11 bases between the two ends. Per germline, CDR1 SGHRS and CDR2 YFSETQ. This CDR3 region has 15 residues.

The chain combines TRBV5-1 with TRBJ2-1, with 12 positions matching TRBD2. The trim removed 4 bases at V and 2 bases at J, leaving 7 bases unmatched. Germline loops: CDR1 SGHRS, CDR2 YFSETQ. The CDR3 loop spans 17 amino acids. In nucleotides, the CDR3 is TGCGCCAGCAGCCCCCAAGCTAGCGGGGGGGCCTACAATGAGCAGTTCTTC. Its translation is CASSPQASGGAYNEQFF.

As to this clonotype: It may be a read error: a sequence one base away is much more abundant. The CDR3 reads CASSSVTVAKNIQYF. In DNA, the CDR3 is TGTGCCAGCAGTTCCGTGACAGTGGCCAAAAACATTCAGTACTTC. The chain recombines TRBV28 with TRBJ2-4; weak D call: TRBD1 (5 bases). Trimming left V 4 bases short and J 1 base short, with 11 bases between. The CDR3 runs to 15 residues. From germline, CDR1 is MDHEN and CDR2 SYDVKM. Full variable domain (rest looked up from reference TRBV28 and TRBJ2-4): DVKVTQSSRYLVKRTGEKVFLECVQDMDHENMFWYRQDPGLGLRLIYFSYDVKMKEKGDIPEGYSVSREKKERFSLILESASTNQTSMYLCASSSVTVAKNIQYFGAGTRLSVL.

The chain uses TRBV25-1 and TRBJ1-5; D is undetermined. The V end lost 2 bases, the J end lost 0 bases, and 17 bases lay between the germline ends. The germline gives CDR1 MGHDK, CDR2 SYGVNS. The CDR3 totals 18 residues. The chain's CDR3 is CASSEKIDVTNSNQPQHF. Here the CDR3 DNA reads TGTGCCAGCAGTGAAAAAATAGACGTGACGAATAGCAATCAGCCCCAGCATTTT.

The sample holds a few counts of this clonotype. The rearrangement uses TRBV7-2 and TRBJ2-7; maybe TRBD2 (6 bases). CDR1 is SGHTA and CDR2 is FQGNSA in the germline V gene. The CDR3 length is 15 residues. V gave up 2 bases and J gave up 4 bases, with 15 bases separating them. CDR3 nucleotide sequence: TGTGCCAGCAGCTTAAGGGGCGGGGAAGTATACGAGCAGTACTTC. It codes for CASSLRGGEVYEQYF.

This clonotype was seen only once. DNA for the CDR3: TGTGCCAGCAGCCATGGGGGAGGGGGATTGACCTACAATGAGCAGTTCTTC. This translates into CASSHGGGGLTYNEQFF. The chain links TRBV3-1 to TRBJ2-1; D may be TRBD2 (7 bases). This CDR3 has 17 residues. Germline assignment: CDR1 LGHDT and CDR2 YNNKEL (reference sequence). Between the trimmed V and J ends, which lost 3 bases and 2 bases, there was a span of 17 bases.

This clonotype was seen repeatedly, ten times or more. This sequence joins TRBV6-5 and TRBJ2-1; the D is unclear. This CDR3 is built from 16 residues. With 4 bases removed from V and 3 bases from J, the gap between germline ends came to 16 bases. Germline CDR1 and CDR2: MNHEY and SVGAGI. DNA for the CDR3: TGTGCCAGCAGTTCCGGGCTACCCCTCTACTACAATGAGCAGTTCTTC. Its translation: CASSSGLPLYYNEQFF.

V gene TRBV15 combines with J gene TRBJ1-6, with D unclear. Germline CDR1 reads LNHNV; CDR2 reads YYDKDF (reference sequence). This CDR3 comprises 12 residues. Trimming shortened V by 3 bases and J by 8 bases, and 5 bases separated the two germline ends. The CDR3 region has the DNA TGTGCCACCAGCAGCCTAGATTCACCCCTCCACTTT. Translated, it gives CATSSLDSPLHF.

This clonotype was observed at least ten times. The rearrangement uses TRBV29-1 and TRBJ2-1; D not resolved. CDR3 length: 13 amino acids. Germline V gene lookup returns CDR1 SQVTM and CDR2 ANQGSEA. Between the trimmed V and J ends, which lost 4 bases and 5 bases, there was a span of 12 bases. The CDR3 spells CSVVGRMNNEQFF. CDR3 bases: TGCAGCGTTGTAGGACGTATGAACAATGAGCAGTTCTTC.

This clonotype was seen a handful of times. This chain uses TRBV5-1 with TRBJ1-1; D perhaps matches TRBD1 (5 bases). CDR3 length: 14 residues. In germline, CDR1 is SGHRS, CDR2 YFSETQ. Trimming shortened V by 0 bases and J by 3 bases, and 9 bases separated the two germline ends. The CDR3 region has the DNA TGCGCCAGCAGCTTGGGTCGGGGGGACACTGAAGCTTTCTTT. This gives the protein CASSLGRGDTEAFF.

The chain carries TRBV20-1 and TRBJ1-2; TRBD1 aligns across 8 bases. V lost 3 bases and J lost 8; bases outside the gene matches: 11. CDR1 and CDR2 (germline): DFQATT, SNEGSKA (reference sequence). CDR3 size: 14 residues. The CDR3 loop reads CSASPPDRVGGYTF. The CDR3 region has the DNA TGCAGTGCTAGCCCGCCGGACAGGGTGGGCGGCTACACCTTC.